The present T cell receptor beta chain was sequenced within a study of T-cell memory formation after mild COVID-19. Findings and caveats of the study: The CD4+ clones that contracted clustered mainly within CM and EM, and the CD8+ clones concentrated in EMRA.

Remarks on this clonotype: The antigen is not known.

This CDR3 region has 15 residues. Germline assignment: CDR1 DFQATT and CDR2 SNEGSKA (reference sequence). V was clipped by 0 bases and J by 7 bases, with 18 bases between them. TCRdb independently ran MiXCR on the 5' RACE reads; one entry per CDR3 protein. This repertoire shows 350,000 to 500,000 distinct CDR3 sequences, less than 25% found once; its top ten account for roughly 14%. The chain couples TRBV20-1 to TRBJ2-5; perhaps TRBD2 as D (6 bases). Sequencing was performed on PBMCs or a T cell subset sorted from them (not recorded which). The sequence was collected from an adult woman who had mild COVID-19 (a few samples of this study predate the infection). Cell type and time point are not known. This CDR3 reads CSARDGRAGRRTQYF. The CDR3 DNA sequence: TGCAGTGCTAGAGATGGGCGAGCGGGCCGGCGGACCCAGTACTTC.